This TCR beta chain emerged from a study of blood T cell repertoires in COVID-19. The wider study: There were acute and convalescent COVID-19 samples, and they came from the United States, Italy and Spain.

The germline gives CDR1 SEHNR, CDR2 FQNEAQ (reference sequence). V lost 5 bases to trimming and J lost 8 bases, with 21 bases between them. The CDR3 loop spans 15 amino acids. Under the authors' procedure: Reference gene primer amplification gave estimated nucleated cell counts. Using immunoSEQ multiplex PCR, the repertoire was profiled, and TCRdb retains in-frame clones only, with some absent. The V and J calls and clone size come from that table; D and trimming were worked out from the DNA. The sample consists of nearly 350,000 clones, about nine tenths of them appearing once. Enrolled during active infection, Seattle patients were then followed longitudinally.

V usage is TRBV7-9 and J usage is TRBJ1-2; D might be TRBD1 (5 bases). This receptor was taken from a woman in her 70s with COVID-19, enrolled during active disease. Sequenced material: peripheral blood. CDR3 sequence reads: CASSPSMGGLEGYTF. The CDR3 DNA sequence: TGTGCCAGCAGCCCCTCTATGGGGGGGTTGGAAGGCTACACCTTC. Variable domain in full (rest from reference TRBV7-9 and TRBJ1-2): DTGVSQNPRHKITKRGQNVTFRCDPISEHNRLYWYRQTLGQGPEFLTYFQNEAQLEKSRLLSDRFSAERPKGSFSTLEIQRTEQGDSAMYLCASSPSMGGLEGYTFGSGTRLTVV.